This record covers a single TCR beta chain. The antigen remains undetermined. This sample is part of a study of shared clonotypes between healthy human individuals. Points from the study as a whole: A few donors showed sharing of about 4.6% of naive CD4 clonotypes. Non-shared clonotypes had lower generation probabilities than those shared by all four donors.

Around 30,000 T cell genomes, or around 0.2 ug DNA, went into the sorted-subset replicate PCRs. Clones were read by immunoSEQ multiplex PCR, and TCRdb kept only the in-frame ones, dropping some. The sample includes about 2.5 million clones, 85% to 95% seen only once; the top ten take 0.3% to 0.4%. Within Nashville, Tennessee resided all donors, each a Caucasian adult. This TCR derives from a man between 18 and 29 years old in good health. Some clones in this sample may be carry-over from other donors' samples. The specimen sequenced was naive CD4+ T cells from PBMCs. Noted subset: CD45RA+ positively selected.

CDR3 nucleotide sequence: TGTGCCAGCTCACCCTGGGTCCGGGGGGCTGGCACTGAAGCTTTCTTT. Translated, it gives CASSPWVRGAGTEAFF. This sequence joins TRBV18 and TRBJ1-1; TRBD1 might be the D (6 bases). The CDR3 spans 16 residues. Deletions cut 3 bases from V and 4 bases from J, with 18 bases between. Germline V lookup: CDR1 KGHSH, CDR2 LQKENI.